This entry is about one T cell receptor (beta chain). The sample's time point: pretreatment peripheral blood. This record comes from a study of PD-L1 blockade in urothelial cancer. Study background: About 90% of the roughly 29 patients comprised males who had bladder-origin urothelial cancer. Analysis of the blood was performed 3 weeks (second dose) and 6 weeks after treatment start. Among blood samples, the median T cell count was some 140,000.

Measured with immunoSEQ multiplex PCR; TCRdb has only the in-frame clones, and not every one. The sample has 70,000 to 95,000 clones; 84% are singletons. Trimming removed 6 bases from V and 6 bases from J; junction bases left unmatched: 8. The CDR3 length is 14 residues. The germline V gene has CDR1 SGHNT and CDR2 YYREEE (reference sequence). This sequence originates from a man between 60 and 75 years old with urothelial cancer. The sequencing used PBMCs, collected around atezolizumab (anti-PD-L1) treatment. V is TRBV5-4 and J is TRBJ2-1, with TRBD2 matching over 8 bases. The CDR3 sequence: CASTLRGGVNEQFF. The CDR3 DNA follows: TGTGCCAGCACACTCCGGGGGGGGGTCAATGAGCAGTTCTTC.